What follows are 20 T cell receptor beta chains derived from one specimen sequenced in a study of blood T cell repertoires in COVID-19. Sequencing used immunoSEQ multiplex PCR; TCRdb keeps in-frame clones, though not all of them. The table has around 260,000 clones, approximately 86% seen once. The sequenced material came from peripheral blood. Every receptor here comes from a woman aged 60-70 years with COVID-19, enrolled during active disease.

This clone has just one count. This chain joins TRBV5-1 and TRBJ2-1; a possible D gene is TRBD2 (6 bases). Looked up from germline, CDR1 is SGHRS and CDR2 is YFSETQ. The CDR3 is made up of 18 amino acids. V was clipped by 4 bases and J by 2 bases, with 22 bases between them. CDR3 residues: CASSPTLAARPPYNEQFF. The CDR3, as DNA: TGCGCCAGCAGCCCGACCTTAGCGGCCAGACCCCCCTACAATGAGCAGTTCTTC.

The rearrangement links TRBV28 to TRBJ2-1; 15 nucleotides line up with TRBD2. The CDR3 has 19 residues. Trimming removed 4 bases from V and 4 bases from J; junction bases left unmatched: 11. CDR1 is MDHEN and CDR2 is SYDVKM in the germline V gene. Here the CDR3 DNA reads TGTGCCAGCAGTTACCGGTTCGGGACTAGCGGGAGGAAGTACAATGAGCAGTTCTTC. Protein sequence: CASSYRFGTSGRKYNEQFF.

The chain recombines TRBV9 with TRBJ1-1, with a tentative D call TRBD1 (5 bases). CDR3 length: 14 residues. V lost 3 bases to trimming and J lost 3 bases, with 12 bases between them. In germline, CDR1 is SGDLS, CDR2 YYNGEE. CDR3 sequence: CASSAGGADTEAFF. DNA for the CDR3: TGTGCCAGCAGCGCCGGAGGGGCTGACACTGAAGCTTTCTTT.

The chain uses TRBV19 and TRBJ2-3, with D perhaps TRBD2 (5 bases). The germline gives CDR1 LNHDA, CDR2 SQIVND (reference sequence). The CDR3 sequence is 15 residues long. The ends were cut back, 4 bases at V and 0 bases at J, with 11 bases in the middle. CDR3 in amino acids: CASSRRTDSTDTQYF. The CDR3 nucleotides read TGTGCCAGTAGTAGAAGGACTGATAGCACAGATACGCAGTATTTT.

CDR3 DNA sequence: TGCGCCAGCAGCCTTAATGCCGGGACAGGGACCTACGAGCAGTACTTC. Amino acid sequence: CASSLNAGTGTYEQYF. The chain combines TRBV5-1 with TRBJ2-7, with 9 bases matching TRBD1. The CDR3 extends over 16 amino acids. Germline V gives CDR1 SGHRS, CDR2 YFSETQ. After removal of 4 bases from V and 2 bases from J, the junction contained 10 bases not matched to a gene.

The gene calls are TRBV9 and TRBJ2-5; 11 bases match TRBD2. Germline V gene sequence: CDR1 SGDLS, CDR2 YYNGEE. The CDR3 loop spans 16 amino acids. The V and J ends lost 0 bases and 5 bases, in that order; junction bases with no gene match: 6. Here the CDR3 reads CASSVGSGRAGETQYF. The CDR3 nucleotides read TGTGCCAGCAGCGTAGGTAGCGGGAGGGCCGGGGAGACCCAGTACTTC.

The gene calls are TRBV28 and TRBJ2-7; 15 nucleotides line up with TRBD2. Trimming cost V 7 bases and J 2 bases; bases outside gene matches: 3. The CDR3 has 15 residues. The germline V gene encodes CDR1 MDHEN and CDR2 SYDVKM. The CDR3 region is CASTRTSGRAYEQYF. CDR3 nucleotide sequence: TGTGCCAGCACAAGGACTAGCGGGAGGGCCTACGAGCAGTACTTC.

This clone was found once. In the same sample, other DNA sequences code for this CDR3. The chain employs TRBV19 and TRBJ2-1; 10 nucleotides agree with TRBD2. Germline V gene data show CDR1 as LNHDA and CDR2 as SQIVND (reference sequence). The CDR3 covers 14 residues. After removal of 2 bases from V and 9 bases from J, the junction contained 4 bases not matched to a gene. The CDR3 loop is CASSIRLAGVEQFF. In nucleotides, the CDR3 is TGTGCCAGTAGTATACGCCTAGCGGGAGTTGAGCAGTTCTTC.

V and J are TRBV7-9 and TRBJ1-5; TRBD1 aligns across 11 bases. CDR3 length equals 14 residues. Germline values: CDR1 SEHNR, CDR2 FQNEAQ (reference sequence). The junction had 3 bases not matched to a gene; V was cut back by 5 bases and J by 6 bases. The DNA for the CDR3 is TGTGCCAGCAGCGTGGGACAGGGGGGTCAGCCCCAGCATTTT. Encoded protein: CASSVGQGGQPQHF. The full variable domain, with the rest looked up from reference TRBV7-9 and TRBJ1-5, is DTGVSQNPRHKITKRGQNVTFRCDPISEHNRLYWYRQTLGQGPEFLTYFQNEAQLEKSRLLSDRFSAERPKGSFSTLEIQRTEQGDSAMYLCASSVGQGGQPQHFGDGTRLSIL.

CDR3 loop: CASKGQGLNQPQHF. The CDR3 DNA reads TGTGCCAGCAAAGGGCAGGGACTCAATCAGCCCCAGCATTTT. The V and J genes are TRBV28 and TRBJ1-5, with D possibly TRBD1 on 5 matching bases. Germline values: CDR1 MDHEN, CDR2 SYDVKM. The CDR3 extends over 14 amino acids. V was trimmed by 7 bases and J by 3 bases, leaving 13 bases between them.

The CDR3 DNA sequence: TGTGCCAGCAGTGATCCGTCTACCTACAATGAGCAGTTCTTC. Amino acids: CASSDPSTYNEQFF. This chain joins TRBV6-4 and TRBJ2-1; D is ambiguous. CDR1 and CDR2 from the germline V gene are MRHNA and SNTAGT. This CDR3 region has 14 residues. The V end was cut by 3 bases, the J end by 2 bases, with 8 bases between.

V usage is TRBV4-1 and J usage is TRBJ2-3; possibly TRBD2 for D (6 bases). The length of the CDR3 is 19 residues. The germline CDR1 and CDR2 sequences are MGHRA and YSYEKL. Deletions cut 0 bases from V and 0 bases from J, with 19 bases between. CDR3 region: CASSQEGMTDYSSTDTQYF. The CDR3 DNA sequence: TGCGCCAGCAGCCAAGAAGGGATGACGGACTACTCTAGCACAGATACGCAGTATTTT.

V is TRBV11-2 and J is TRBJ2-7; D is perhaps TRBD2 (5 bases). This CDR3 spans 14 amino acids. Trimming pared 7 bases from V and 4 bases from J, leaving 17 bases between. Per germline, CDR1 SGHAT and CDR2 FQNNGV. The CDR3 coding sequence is TGTGCCAGCACGGGGTCCGTTTCGGTTTACGAGCAGTACTTC. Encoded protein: CASTGSVSVYEQYF.

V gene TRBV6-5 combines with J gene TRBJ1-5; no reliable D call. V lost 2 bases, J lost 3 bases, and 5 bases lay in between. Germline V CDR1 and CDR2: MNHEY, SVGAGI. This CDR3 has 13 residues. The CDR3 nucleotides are TGTGCCAGCAGTTACCAAAACAATCAGCCCCAGCATTTT. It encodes CASSYQNNQPQHF.

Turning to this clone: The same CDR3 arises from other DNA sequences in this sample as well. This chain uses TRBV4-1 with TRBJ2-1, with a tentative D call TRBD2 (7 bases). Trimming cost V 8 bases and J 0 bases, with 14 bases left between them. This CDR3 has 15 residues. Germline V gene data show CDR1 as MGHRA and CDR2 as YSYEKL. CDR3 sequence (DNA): TGCGCCAGCCGGGGGGCGGGGAGCTCCTACAATGAGCAGTTCTTC. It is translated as CASRGAGSSYNEQFF.

CDR3 in amino acids: CASSSSYSSYNEQFF. CDR3 bases: TGTGCCAGCAGCTCCTCGTATAGCTCCTACAATGAGCAGTTCTTC. The genes are TRBV7-3 and TRBJ2-1, with unresolved D. The V end lost 4 bases, the J end lost 0 bases, and 10 bases lay between the germline ends. The CDR3 length is 15 residues. Per the germline V gene, CDR1 is SGHTA and CDR2 is FQGTGA.

The CDR3 region is CASSLGDRYNYGYTF. CDR3 sequence (DNA): TGTGCCAGCAGCTTAGGGGACAGATATAACTATGGCTACACCTTC. The chain uses TRBV11-1 and TRBJ1-2; 7 positions agree with TRBD1. Trimming cost V 1 base and J 1 base; bases outside gene matches: 3. Per germline, CDR1 SGHAT and CDR2 FQDESV (reference sequence). The CDR3 has 15 residues.

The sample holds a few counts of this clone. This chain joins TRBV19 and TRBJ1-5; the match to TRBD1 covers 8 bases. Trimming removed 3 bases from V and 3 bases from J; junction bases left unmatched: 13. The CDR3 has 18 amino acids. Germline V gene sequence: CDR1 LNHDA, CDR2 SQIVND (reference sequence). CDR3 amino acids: CASSIKWSWDRHNQPQHF. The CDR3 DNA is TGTGCCAGTAGTATTAAGTGGTCATGGGACAGGCACAATCAGCCCCAGCATTTT.

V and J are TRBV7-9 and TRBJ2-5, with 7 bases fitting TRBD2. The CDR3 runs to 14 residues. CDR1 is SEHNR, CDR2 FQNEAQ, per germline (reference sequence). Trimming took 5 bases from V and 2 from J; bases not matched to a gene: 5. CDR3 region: CASSLTRGQETQYF. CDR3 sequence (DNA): TGTGCCAGCAGCCTAACGCGGGGGCAAGAGACCCAGTACTTC.

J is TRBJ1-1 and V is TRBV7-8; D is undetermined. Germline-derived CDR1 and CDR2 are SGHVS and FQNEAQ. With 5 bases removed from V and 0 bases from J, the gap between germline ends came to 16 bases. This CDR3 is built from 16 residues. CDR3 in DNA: TGTGCCAGCAGCCCCGACCTAGAAGTGGTGAACACTGAAGCTTTCTTT. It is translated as CASSPDLEVVNTEAFF.